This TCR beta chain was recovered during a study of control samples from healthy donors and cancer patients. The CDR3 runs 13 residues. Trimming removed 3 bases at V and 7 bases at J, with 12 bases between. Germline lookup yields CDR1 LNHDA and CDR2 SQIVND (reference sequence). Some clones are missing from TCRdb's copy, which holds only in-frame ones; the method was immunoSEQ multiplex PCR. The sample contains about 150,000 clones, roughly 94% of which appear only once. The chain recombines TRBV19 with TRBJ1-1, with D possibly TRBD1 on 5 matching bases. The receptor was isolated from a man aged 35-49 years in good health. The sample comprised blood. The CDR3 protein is CASSIRVTGEAFF. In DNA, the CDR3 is TGTGCCAGTAGTATCAGGGTGACCGGTGAAGCTTTCTTT.